The 14 T cell receptor beta chains below all came from one sample that was sequenced in a study of early T cells in non-severe SARS-CoV-2 infection. TCRdb independently ran MiXCR on the 5' RACE reads; one entry per CDR3 protein. The sample carries tens of thousands of distinct CDR3 sequences, over 5% recorded once. Material for sequencing was whole blood. These receptors came from an adult who was a healthcare worker with PCR-confirmed SARS-CoV-2 infection or an uninfected control (not recorded which).

This clonotype was seen ten or more times. Its ends do not fully match the called genes, so a read error is possible. The CDR3 DNA follows: TGTGCCAGCAGCTTAGCGGGGACGGACCTCTCTGCGGCCAACGTCCTGACTTTC. Translating it yields CASSLAGTDLSAANVLTF. The J gene is TRBJ2-6, the V gene TRBV7-6; either TRBD1 or TRBD2 may supply D (5 bases each). This CDR3 is built from 18 residues. Germline CDR1 and CDR2: SGHVS and FNYEAQ.

This clonotype was observed at least ten times. This chain uses TRBV20-1 with TRBJ2-5, with D tentatively TRBD1 or TRBD2 (5 bases each). The germline gives CDR1 DFQATT, CDR2 SNEGSKA (reference sequence). V lost 6 bases and J 4 bases, leaving 18 bases between the germline ends. This CDR3 contains 14 residues. The CDR3 nucleotides are TGCAGTGCCAGAACGGGGCGGTGGGGAGAGACCCAGTACTTC. Translated, it gives CSARTGRWGETQYF.

This clonotype was observed at least ten times. The chain couples TRBV4-1 to TRBJ1-6; TRBD1 aligns across 8 bases. The germline CDR1 and CDR2 sequences are MGHRA and YSYEKL. The CDR3 has 16 amino acids. Trimming at V came to 0 bases and at J to 10 bases, leaving 8 bases not matched to a gene. CDR3 coding DNA: TGCGCCAGCAGCCAAGATGGAGGACAGGGTTGGTCACCCCTCCACTTT. Protein product: CASSQDGGQGWSPLHF.

This clonotype was seen more than once but under ten times. The chain is built from TRBV14 and TRBJ2-7; TRBD1 aligns across 7 bases. Unmatched junction bases numbered 3, after V lost 4 bases and J lost 0 bases. From germline, CDR1 is SGHDN and CDR2 FVKESK. The CDR3 loop spans 14 amino acids. The CDR3 DNA sequence: TGTGCCAGCAGCCGACAGGGTAACTCCTACGAGCAGTACTTC. This encodes CASSRQGNSYEQYF.

This clonotype was seen at least ten times. The V and J genes are TRBV29-1 and TRBJ2-2, with D unresolved. Per the germline V gene, CDR1 is SQVTM and CDR2 is ANQGSEA. This CDR3 is 14 amino acids long. V was trimmed by 2 bases and J by 5 bases, leaving 12 bases between them. The CDR3 loop reads CSVETGSLTGELFF. The CDR3, as DNA: TGCAGCGTTGAAACGGGCAGTCTTACCGGGGAGCTGTTTTTT.

This clonotype occurred many times. The chain recombines TRBV10-3 with TRBJ1-2; D is uncertain. CDR1 is ENHRY, CDR2 SYGVKD, per germline. V was cut by 0 bases and J by 7 bases, with 6 bases left in between. The CDR3 sequence is 12 residues long. Here the CDR3 reads CAISESATGYTF. The DNA for the CDR3 is TGTGCCATCAGTGAGTCGGCTACTGGCTACACCTTC.

This clonotype was detected only a few times. V is TRBV19 and J is TRBJ2-2, with D possibly TRBD2 on 5 matching bases. The ends were cut back, 8 bases at V and 4 bases at J, with 11 bases in the middle. Looked up from germline, CDR1 is LNHDA and CDR2 is SQIVND (reference sequence). The CDR3 spans 13 residues. The CDR3 DNA reads as TGTGCCAGTTCCGGGATGGCCACCGGGGAGCTGTTTTTT. The encoded protein is CASSGMATGELFF.

This clonotype appeared many times. The chain joins TRBV7-9 to TRBJ1-1; D is possibly TRBD1 (5 bases). CDR1 is SEHNR and CDR2 is FQNEAQ in the germline V gene (reference sequence). The ends were cut back, 4 bases at V and 2 bases at J, with 8 bases in the middle. This CDR3 region has 13 residues. CDR3 DNA sequence: TGTGCCAGCAGCTGGGGGGGAAACACTGAAGCTTTCTTT. This codes for CASSWGGNTEAFF.

This clonotype was counted at least ten times. The chain recombines TRBV12-2 with TRBJ2-1; TRBD1, the table's D call, lacks a check against the DNA. TRBV12-2 has pseudogene status. This CDR3 is built from 16 residues. CDR3: CASRLWAEDSYNEQFF. CDR3 coding DNA: TGTGCAAGTCGCTTATGGGCGGAGGACTCCTACAATGAGCAGTTCTTC.

The sample holds many counts of this clonotype. The rearrangement uses TRBV7-9 and TRBJ2-3, with 10 nucleotides matching TRBD2. J lost 1 base, V lost 7 bases, and 5 bases had no gene match. CDR1 is SEHNR, CDR2 FQNEAQ, per germline (reference sequence). CDR3 size: 15 residues. CDR3 nucleotide sequence: TGTGCCAGCACCCTGGGGACTAGCGGCACAGATACGCAGTATTTT. This translates into CASTLGTSGTDTQYF.

This clonotype was recorded many times. This sequence joins TRBV18 and TRBJ2-7; D is unclear. V was trimmed by 3 bases and J by 4 bases, leaving 10 bases between them. The germline gives CDR1 KGHSH, CDR2 LQKENI. The length of the CDR3 is 13 residues. The CDR3 region is CASSPGSGYEQYF. The CDR3 DNA sequence: TGTGCCAGCTCACCCGGGTCAGGTTACGAGCAGTACTTC.

At least ten counts were recorded for this clonotype. This sequence joins TRBV30 and TRBJ2-5; D unclear. The CDR3 contains 11 residues. V was shortened by 1 base and J by 0 bases, with 0 bases between the two germline ends. Germline V gives CDR1 GTSNPN, CDR2 SVGIG (reference sequence). Here the CDR3 DNA reads TGTGCCTGGAGTGACCAAGAGACCCAGTACTTC. Translation: CAWSDQETQYF.

This clonotype was observed many times. The chain recombines TRBV27 with TRBJ2-5; 11 bases are a match to TRBD1. The J segment lost 9 bases and the V segment lost 2 bases, leaving 8 bases of the junction unmatched. Germline V gene data show CDR1 as MNHEY and CDR2 as SMNVEV (reference sequence). This CDR3 spans 15 amino acids. The CDR3 nucleotides read TGTGCCAGCAGTTTAGGGACAGGGGGAACTTGGGCCCAGTACTTC. The encoded protein is CASSLGTGGTWAQYF.

Only a few counts were recorded for this clonotype. The J gene is TRBJ2-7, the V gene TRBV6-5, with 7 bases aligning to TRBD1. V was pared by 6 bases and J by 3 bases, with 8 bases of the junction left unmatched. The CDR3 sequence is 14 residues long. Per the germline V gene, CDR1 is MNHEY and CDR2 is SVGAGI. The CDR3 DNA sequence: TGTGCCAGCAGCTCGACAGGGAATGGCTACGAGCAGTACTTC. Translated, it gives CASSSTGNGYEQYF.